This passage covers 15 T cell receptor beta chains from one sample sequenced in a study of cytomegalovirus exposure and HLA in healthy donors. The PCR ran on 60 Vbeta and 13 Jbeta primers. Libraries were prepared by immunoSEQ multiplex PCR; TCRdb keeps only in-frame clonotypes and omits some of them. The repertoire holds about 190,000 clones, with roughly 80% as singletons. Sequenced material: PBMCs. Receptor source: a woman aged 18-29 years in good health and CMV-seronegative.

About this clone itself: Other DNA sequences in this sample translate to the same CDR3. This chain's CDR3 is CATSMRGGPTEAFF. As DNA, the CDR3 is TGTGCCACCAGCATGCGGGGGGGACCCACTGAAGCTTTCTTT. The chain uses TRBV15 and TRBJ1-1; perhaps TRBD1 as D (5 bases). Germline values: CDR1 LNHNV, CDR2 YYDKDF (reference sequence). This CDR3 comprises 14 residues. V was pared by 4 bases and J by 4 bases, with 13 bases between.

As concerns this clone: Compared with germline, one end of the junction differs, possibly owing to a read error. Other DNA sequences in this specimen translate into the identical CDR3. This chain connects TRBV28 to TRBJ1-5; D gene uncertain. Germline loops: CDR1 MDHEN, CDR2 SYDVKM. This CDR3 comprises 14 residues. CDR3: CASSFVPGDQPQHF. The CDR3 DNA reads as TGTGCCAGCAGTTTCGTGCCGGGTGATCAGCCCCAGCACTTT.

This clone has a handful of counts. The chain joins TRBV19 to TRBJ2-1, with TRBD2 matching 7 bases. The V gene's germline CDR1 is LNHDA and CDR2 SQIVND (reference sequence). V gave up 3 bases and J gave up 2 bases; unmatched junction bases: 4. The CDR3 contains 15 residues. CDR3 residues: CASSIASGPYNEQFF. For the CDR3, the DNA is TGTGCCAGTAGTATCGCTAGCGGACCCTACAATGAGCAGTTCTTC.

The V and J genes are TRBV28 and TRBJ1-5, with 7 bases matching TRBD1. Germline assignment: CDR1 MDHEN and CDR2 SYDVKM. Germline trimming cut 6 bases from V and 2 bases from J; bases unmatched to any gene: 4. The CDR3 contains 14 residues. This CDR3 reads CASRPGQGNQPQHF. DNA for the CDR3: TGTGCCAGCAGGCCCGGACAGGGCAATCAGCCCCAGCATTTT. Full variable domain (outside the CDR3, taken from reference TRBV28 and TRBJ1-5): DVKVTQSSRYLVKRTGEKVFLECVQDMDHENMFWYRQDPGLGLRLIYFSYDVKMKEKGDIPEGYSVSREKKERFSLILESASTNQTSMYLCASRPGQGNQPQHFGDGTRLSIL.

This sequence joins TRBV15 and TRBJ2-1; 12 bases are shared with TRBD2. The CDR3 has 17 amino acids. Germline CDR1 reads LNHNV; CDR2 reads YYDKDF (reference sequence). Unmatched junction bases numbered 2, after V lost 2 bases and J lost 0 bases. CDR3 sequence: CATSRLAGGSSYNEQFF. CDR3 DNA sequence: TGTGCCACCAGCAGACTAGCGGGAGGGAGCTCCTACAATGAGCAGTTCTTC.

The chain recombines TRBV6-6 with TRBJ1-1; D unresolved. Between the trimmed V and J ends, which lost 1 base and 2 bases, there was a span of 14 bases. The germline CDR1 and CDR2 sequences are MNHNY and SVGAGI (reference sequence). The CDR3 is 16 amino acids. The CDR3 DNA reads TGTGCCAGCAGTTACTTGGGTGGCGGCCCAAACACTGAAGCTTTCTTT. It is translated as CASSYLGGGPNTEAFF.

The chain employs TRBV7-7 and TRBJ2-5; 8 nucleotides line up with TRBD1. J was trimmed by 3 bases and V by 4 bases; bases with no gene match: 13. Germline V gene sequence: CDR1 SSHAT, CDR2 FNYEAQ (reference sequence). The CDR3 extends over 17 amino acids. The CDR3 protein is CASSSTGQGGWKETQYF. The CDR3, as DNA: TGTGCCAGCAGCTCAACTGGACAGGGAGGATGGAAAGAGACCCAGTACTTC.

The chain links TRBV7-9 to TRBJ1-2, with TRBD1 as a possible D gene (5 bases). The CDR3 has 14 amino acids. Trimming stripped 1 base from V and 2 bases from J, with 8 bases between. CDR1 SEHNR and CDR2 FQNEAQ come from the germline V gene (reference sequence). CDR3 amino acids: CASSLGQSNYGYTF. CDR3 nucleotide sequence: TGTGCCAGCAGCTTAGGACAGTCGAACTATGGCTACACCTTC.

The chain uses TRBV2 and TRBJ1-3; D gene unclear. CDR1 and CDR2 from the germline V gene are SNHLY and FYNNEI. V was shortened by 1 base and J by 7 bases, with 5 bases between the two germline ends. This CDR3 has 12 residues. The CDR3 spells CASSEDGNTIYF. CDR3 DNA sequence: TGTGCCAGCAGTGAAGACGGGAACACCATATATTTT.

The V and J genes are TRBV27 and TRBJ2-5; D is ambiguous. The CDR3 is 14 residues long. Germline V gene sequence: CDR1 MNHEY, CDR2 SMNVEV (reference sequence). V lost 6 bases and J lost 0, with 11 bases in between. The CDR3 bases are TGTGCCAGCAGCCACGACGCGGACCAAGAGACCCAGTACTTC. Translated, it gives CASSHDADQETQYF.

This clone has just a few counts. The chain joins TRBV6-5 to TRBJ2-7; D is perhaps TRBD2 (7 bases). The V gene's germline CDR1 is MNHEY and CDR2 SVGAGI. The CDR3 consists of 13 residues. V lost 2 bases and J lost 5, with 10 bases in between. CDR3 protein: CASSYGRGDEQYF. CDR3 sequence (DNA): TGTGCCAGCAGTTACGGGAGGGGGGACGAGCAGTACTTC.

The rearrangement joins TRBV10-3 to TRBJ2-5; TRBD2 matches 7 bases. V lost 8 bases to trimming and J lost 8 bases; unmatched junction nucleotides: 11. The CDR3 covers 13 residues. Germline V gene sequence: CDR1 ENHRY, CDR2 SYGVKD. The CDR3, as DNA: TGTGCCATCGGTGCGGAGGGGAGGGGCACCCAGTACTTC. It codes for CAIGAEGRGTQYF.

This chain connects TRBV9 to TRBJ2-1; TRBD2 matches at 10 bases. From germline, CDR1 is SGDLS and CDR2 YYNGEE. The CDR3 totals 17 residues. After removal of 0 bases from V and 2 bases from J, the junction contained 5 bases not matched to a gene. The CDR3 region is CASSVGLAGDPYNEQFF. CDR3 in DNA: TGTGCCAGCAGCGTAGGACTAGCGGGTGATCCCTACAATGAGCAGTTCTTC.

V usage is TRBV11-3 and J usage is TRBJ1-1; no reliable D call. Germline CDR1 reads SGHNT; CDR2 reads YENEEA. Trimming cost V 0 bases and J 1 base, with 6 bases left between them. This CDR3 comprises 14 residues. The CDR3 spells CASSLDTKNTEAFF. For the CDR3, the DNA is TGTGCCAGCAGCTTAGACACTAAGAACACTGAAGCTTTCTTT.

V is TRBV5-1 and J is TRBJ2-5, with a tentative D call TRBD1 (6 bases). Germline V CDR1 and CDR2: SGHRS, YFSETQ. Trimming removed 4 bases at V and 2 bases at J, with 9 bases between. This CDR3 contains 13 residues. In DNA, the CDR3 is TGCGCCAGCAGCGTCGGGACACAAGAGACCCAGTACTTC. Protein sequence: CASSVGTQETQYF.